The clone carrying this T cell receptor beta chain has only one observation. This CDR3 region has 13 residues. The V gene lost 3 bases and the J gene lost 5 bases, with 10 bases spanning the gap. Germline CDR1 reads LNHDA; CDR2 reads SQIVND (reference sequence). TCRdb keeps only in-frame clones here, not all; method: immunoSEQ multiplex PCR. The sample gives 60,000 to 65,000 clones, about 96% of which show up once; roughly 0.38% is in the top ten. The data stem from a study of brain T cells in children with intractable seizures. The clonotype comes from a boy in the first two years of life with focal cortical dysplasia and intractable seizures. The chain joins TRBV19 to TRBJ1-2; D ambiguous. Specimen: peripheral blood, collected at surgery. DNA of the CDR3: TGTGCCAGTAGTATTGCCTTGTTTTATGGCTACACCTTC. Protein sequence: CASSIALFYGYTF.